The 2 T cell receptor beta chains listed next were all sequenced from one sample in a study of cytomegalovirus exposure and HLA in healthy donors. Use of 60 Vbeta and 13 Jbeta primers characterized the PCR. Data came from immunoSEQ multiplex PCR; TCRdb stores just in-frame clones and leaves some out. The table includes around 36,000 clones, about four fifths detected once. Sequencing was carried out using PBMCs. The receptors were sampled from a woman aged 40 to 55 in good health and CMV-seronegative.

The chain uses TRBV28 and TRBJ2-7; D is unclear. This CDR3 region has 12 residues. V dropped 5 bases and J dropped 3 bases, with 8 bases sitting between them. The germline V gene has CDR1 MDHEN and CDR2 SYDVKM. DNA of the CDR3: TGTGCCAGCAGTGGTAACAACTACGAGCAGTACGTC. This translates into CASSGNNYEQYV.

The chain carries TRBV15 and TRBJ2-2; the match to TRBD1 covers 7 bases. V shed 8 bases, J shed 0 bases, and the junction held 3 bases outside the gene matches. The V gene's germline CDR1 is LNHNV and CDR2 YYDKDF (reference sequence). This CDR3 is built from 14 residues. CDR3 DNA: TGTGCCACCTCGGGACAGCCGAACACCGGGGAGCTGTTTTTT. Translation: CATSGQPNTGELFF.